This TCR beta chain stems from a study of blood T cell repertoires in COVID-19. Across the study: Samples taken during acute and convalescent COVID-19 were collected in the United States, Italy and Spain.

The germline V gene has CDR1 SGHRS and CDR2 YFSETQ. V lost 4 bases and J 14 bases, leaving 15 bases between the germline ends. The CDR3 covers 12 residues. Repertoires were generated with immunoSEQ multiplex PCR, while TCRdb's copy carries only in-frame clones and drops some. The sample has just under 45,000 clones; over 80% are singletons. Specimen: peripheral blood. This TCR was sampled from a woman aged 40-49 years with acute or convalescent COVID-19. This chain uses TRBV5-1 with TRBJ1-4; D ambiguous. For the CDR3, the DNA is TGCGCCAGCAGCGCCGACGATTTGGGCCTGTTTTTT. As protein: CASSADDLGLFF.